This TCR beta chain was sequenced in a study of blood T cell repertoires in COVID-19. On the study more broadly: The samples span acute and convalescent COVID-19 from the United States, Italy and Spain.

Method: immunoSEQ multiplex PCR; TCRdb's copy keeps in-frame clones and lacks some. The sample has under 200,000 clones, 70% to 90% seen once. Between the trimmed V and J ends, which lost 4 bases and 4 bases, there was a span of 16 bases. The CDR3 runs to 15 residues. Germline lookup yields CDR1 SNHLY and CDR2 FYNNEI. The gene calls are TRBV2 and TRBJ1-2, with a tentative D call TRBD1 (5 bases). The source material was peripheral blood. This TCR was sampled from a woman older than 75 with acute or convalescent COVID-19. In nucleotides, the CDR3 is TGTGCCAGCAGTGGTCAAGGGGCGCAGGGCTATGGCTACACCTTC. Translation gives CASSGQGAQGYGYTF.